The 20 T cell receptor beta chains presented below share a single source sample, sequenced in a study of T cells after yellow fever vaccination (dated by TCRdb to between 2018 and 2020). What this sample's treatment or condition label stands for: live attenuated yellow fever vaccine strain. The library was prepared using 5' RACE. Instrument used: Illumina NovaSeq 6000. The public reads were reanalyzed by TCRdb: fastp trimming at Q25, MiXCR alignment, in-frame beta chains only. Rows with a matching CDR3 protein are joined into one entry that keeps the most common DNA and genes. This sample gives approximately 250,000 distinct CDR3 sequences in total; roughly 3.7% of them show up just once. Under 20% of the sample lies in the top ten. Sequenced material: PBMCs, taken 15 days after the yellow fever booster vaccination. The origin of the receptors is a man aged 18 to 30 who received the YFV17D yellow fever vaccine.

This clonotype was recorded at least ten times. This CDR3 reads CSANGQGAGEQYF. CDR3 sequence (DNA): TGCAGTGCTAATGGACAGGGGGCTGGCGAGCAGTACTTC. The chain combines TRBV20-1 with TRBJ2-7, with 11 bases matching TRBD1. The CDR3 extends over 13 amino acids. Germline CDR1 DFQATT, CDR2 SNEGSKA (reference sequence). J was trimmed by 6 bases and V by 4 bases; bases with no gene match: 5.

The chain has TRBV5-3 and TRBJ2-7; no definite D call. TRBV5-3 is an ORF, with its function uncertain. Trimming stripped 4 bases from V and 1 base from J, with 15 bases between. The CDR3 is made up of 15 amino acids. CDR3 coding DNA: TGTGCCAGAAGCCCCCGGCCCTCTAAATCCTACGAGCAGTACGTC. Amino acids: CARSPRPSKSYEQYV.

This clonotype was counted ten times or more. This chain connects TRBV2 to TRBJ1-6; D might be TRBD1 (5 bases). Germline assignment: CDR1 SNHLY and CDR2 FYNNEI. This CDR3 region has 14 residues. V lost 10 bases to trimming and J lost 6 bases, with 16 bases between them. DNA of the CDR3: TGTGCCACCTCACGTGGGGGTGGTAATTCACCCCTCCACTTT. Protein sequence: CATSRGGGNSPLHF.

In regard to this clonotype: Given a much more abundant clone one base away, this may be a read error. Written as DNA, the CDR3 is TGCGCCAGCAGCTTGGAACCAGGATTTACGGGGGAGCAGTACGTC. This encodes CASSLEPGFTGEQYV. The genes are TRBV5-1 and TRBJ2-7; TRBD2 is a possible D gene (5 bases). V gave up 0 bases and J gave up 7 bases, with 17 bases separating them. Germline V gene sequence: CDR1 SGHRS, CDR2 YFSETQ. The CDR3 is made up of 15 amino acids.

There are many counts of this clonotype. The chain has TRBV20-1 and TRBJ2-7, with 10 bases identical to TRBD1. J gave up 4 bases and V 5 bases, and 8 bases lay outside the gene matches. CDR1 is DFQATT, CDR2 SNEGSKA, per germline (reference sequence). This CDR3 comprises 14 residues. This chain's CDR3 is CSARPPGQGYEQYF. In nucleotides, the CDR3 is TGCAGTGCTCGCCCCCCGGGACAGGGGTACGAGCAGTACTTC.

For this clonotype: A read error may be the cause here, since a much bigger clone is one base away. The rearrangement joins TRBV19 to TRBJ2-7; no clear D. This CDR3 is 13 amino acids long. Germline assignment: CDR1 LNHDA and CDR2 SQIVND (reference sequence). With 8 bases removed from V and 3 bases from J, the gap between germline ends came to 14 bases. CDR3 region: CASCSTAYYEQYF. Here the CDR3 DNA reads TGTGCCAGTTGTTCCACAGCCTACTACGAGCAGTACTTC.

This clonotype has at least ten counts. The CDR3 DNA sequence: TGCAGCTTGGCGGGGGGGTCCTACAATGAGCAGTTCTTC. It translates to CSLAGGSYNEQFF. V and J are TRBV29-1 and TRBJ2-1; 9 bases fit TRBD2. After removal of 8 bases from V and 1 base from J, the junction contained 3 bases not matched to a gene. The CDR3 totals 13 residues. Germline lookup yields CDR1 SQVTM and CDR2 ANQGSEA.

This clonotype came up many times. The rearrangement links TRBV5-1 to TRBJ2-5; tentative D call: TRBD1 (6 bases). The length of the CDR3 is 14 residues. Germline V gene sequence: CDR1 SGHRS, CDR2 YFSETQ. The germline V and J ends were trimmed by 2 bases and 6 bases, with 14 bases remaining between them. CDR3 region: CASSFAGARKTQYF. Written as DNA, the CDR3 is TGCGCCAGCAGCTTTGCAGGGGCTAGGAAGACCCAGTACTTC. The entire variable domain, with the rest obtained from reference TRBV5-1 and TRBJ2-5, is as follows: KAGVTQTPRYLIKTRGQQVTLSCSPISGHRSVSWYQQTPGQGLQFLFEYFSETQRNKGNFPGRFSGRQFSNSRSEMNVSTLELGDSALYLCASSFAGARKTQYFGPGTRLLVL.

This clonotype was observed many times. The rearrangement joins TRBV28 to TRBJ2-3; D remains ambiguous. The CDR3 is 14 residues long. Trimming removed 8 bases at V and 2 bases at J, with 14 bases between. The V gene's germline CDR1 is MDHEN and CDR2 SYDVKM. For the CDR3, the DNA is TGTGCCAGCGTGCGTGGTTTGATCACAGATACGCAGTATTTT. This encodes CASVRGLITDTQYF.

This clonotype was recorded at least ten times. The rearrangement links TRBV20-1 to TRBJ2-5, with 10 positions matching TRBD2. Looked up from germline, CDR1 is DFQATT and CDR2 is SNEGSKA (reference sequence). J lost 3 bases, V lost 3 bases, and 7 bases had no gene match. The CDR3 covers 15 residues. The CDR3 region has the DNA TGCAGTGCTAGTCGCTCGAGCGGGGGGGAAGAGACCCAGTACTTC. This translates into CSASRSSGGEETQYF.

This clonotype was counted many times. The chain carries TRBV4-1 and TRBJ2-3, with 8 bases lining up with TRBD1. The CDR3 has 12 amino acids. V trimming: 2 bases; J trimming: 9 bases; junction bases outside the gene matches: 1. Germline CDR1 and CDR2: MGHRA and YSYEKL. The CDR3 reads CASSQTGGTQYF. Here the CDR3 DNA reads TGCGCCAGCAGCCAAACAGGGGGGACGCAGTATTTT.

The sample holds many counts of this clonotype. The J gene is TRBJ2-7, the V gene TRBV6-1; D is uncertain. The CDR3 is 13 residues long. CDR1 is MNHNS and CDR2 is SASEGT in the germline V gene. The V and J ends lost 2 bases and 1 base respectively, with 6 bases between them. The CDR3 DNA is TGTGCCAGCAGTGAATACAGTTCCTACGAGCAGTACGTC. As protein: CASSEYSSYEQYV.

This clonotype occurred many times. The rearrangement links TRBV18 to TRBJ2-7, with 15 bases aligning to TRBD2. The CDR3 length is 14 residues. Per germline, CDR1 KGHSH and CDR2 LQKENI. V lost 6 bases, J lost 5 bases, and 2 bases stayed unmatched. The CDR3 is CASSGLAGGHEQYV. The CDR3 bases are TGTGCCAGCTCGGGACTAGCGGGGGGCCACGAGCAGTACGTC.

This chain links TRBV7-2 with TRBJ1-6, with D possibly being TRBD1 (6 bases). Trimming left V 5 bases short and J 7 bases short, with 12 bases between. CDR3 size: 14 residues. Germline V CDR1 and CDR2: SGHTA, FQGNSA. The CDR3 is CASSLRTDNSPLHF. The CDR3 nucleotides are TGTGCCAGCAGCCTCAGGACAGACAATTCACCCCTCCACTTT. The full variable domain, completed using reference TRBV7-2 and TRBJ1-6, is GAGVSQSPSNKVTEKGKDVELRCDPISGHTALYWYRQSLGQGLEFLIYFQGNSAPDKSGLPSDRFSAERTGGSVSTLTIQRTQQEDSAVYLCASSLRTDNSPLHFGNGTRLTVT.

Turning to this clonotype: This sequence may be a read error, since a much larger clone differs from it by one base. The CDR3 bases are TGCGCCGGCAGCCAAGTAGGTGGCTACACCTTC. Translation gives CAGSQVGGYTF. This rearrangement joins TRBV4-1 to TRBJ1-2; D is unresolved. Looked up from germline, CDR1 is MGHRA and CDR2 is YSYEKL. This CDR3 is built from 11 residues.

This clonotype qualifies as medium-sized (0.01 to 0.1%). V is TRBV24-1 and J is TRBJ2-1; the D is unclear. The CDR3 runs to 13 residues. Germline values: CDR1 KGHDR, CDR2 SFDVKD. The V end lost 3 bases, the J end lost 3 bases, and 5 bases lay between the germline ends. The CDR3 loop reads CATSDRLYNEQFF. The CDR3 DNA is TGTGCCACCAGTGATCGTCTCTACAATGAGCAGTTCTTC.

This clonotype occurred many times. The chain recombines TRBV20-1 with TRBJ2-7, with no clear D. V was clipped by 5 bases and J by 12 bases, with 17 bases between them. CDR3 length: 11 residues. Germline loops: CDR1 DFQATT, CDR2 SNEGSKA (reference sequence). This CDR3 is CSARANNRPYF. The CDR3 DNA follows: TGCAGTGCTCGAGCAAACAATCGGCCGTACTTC.

This clonotype was observed at least ten times. The chain combines TRBV5-1 with TRBJ2-1; 12 positions match TRBD2. The V segment lost 7 bases and the J segment 2 bases; nucleotides outside the gene matches: 4. The germline V gene has CDR1 SGHRS and CDR2 YFSETQ. The CDR3 covers 15 residues. CDR3 in amino acids: CASFGLAGTYNEQFF. The DNA of the CDR3 is TGCGCCAGCTTTGGACTAGCGGGGACCTACAATGAGCAGTTCTTC.

This sequence joins TRBV5-4 and TRBJ1-6; TRBD1 matches 7 bases. CDR1 is SGHNT and CDR2 is YYREEE in the germline V gene (reference sequence). V lost 0 bases to trimming and J lost 5 bases; unmatched junction nucleotides: 8. The CDR3 spans 17 residues. In nucleotides, the CDR3 is TGTGCCAGCAGCTTGGCTACAGGGGACCTTAATAATTCACCCCTCCACTTT. This gives the protein CASSLATGDLNNSPLHF.

There are many counts of this clonotype. The V call is TRBV28, the J call TRBJ1-5; D remains unclear. Trimming took 1 base from V and 0 from J, leaving 7 bases between them. The CDR3 is 15 amino acids. Germline loops: CDR1 MDHEN, CDR2 SYDVKM. The CDR3 here is CASSLLQYSNQPQHF. The CDR3 DNA follows: TGTGCCAGCAGTTTATTACAGTATAGCAATCAGCCCCAGCATTTT.